This entry lists 29 T cell receptor beta chains sequenced from one sample in a study of cytomegalovirus exposure and HLA in healthy donors. PCR employed 60 Vbeta and 13 Jbeta primers. Measured with immunoSEQ multiplex PCR; TCRdb has only the in-frame clones, and not every one. The data contain some 180,000 clones, about 10% of them seen just once; the ten biggest clones take up 1% to 1.5%. Sequencing was carried out using PBMCs. Receptor source: a woman aged 25 to 39 in good health and CMV-seropositive.

As DNA, the CDR3 is TGCGCCAGCAGCTTCCCAGGGGGGAACACTGAAGCTTTCTTT. This translates into CASSFPGGNTEAFF. This chain connects TRBV5-1 to TRBJ1-1, with 7 bases fitting TRBD1. Germline V CDR1 and CDR2: SGHRS, YFSETQ. The CDR3 sequence is 14 residues long. The V gene end was trimmed by 2 bases and the J gene end by 1 base; junction bases not matched to a gene: 2.

This clone has only a few counts. The chain links TRBV2 to TRBJ2-7; 8 bases fit TRBD2. Germline V lookup: CDR1 SNHLY, CDR2 FYNNEI. J gave up 3 bases and V 1 base, and 5 bases lay outside the gene matches. The CDR3 is made up of 15 amino acids. The CDR3 nucleotides read TGTGCCAGCAGTGAAGGGCGCGGGGGGTTCTACGAGCAGTACTTC. This translates into CASSEGRGGFYEQYF.

This chain uses TRBV2 with TRBJ2-2; 9 nucleotides line up with TRBD2. The germline CDR1 and CDR2 sequences are SNHLY and FYNNEI. The CDR3 spans 17 residues. V shed 4 bases, J shed 6 bases, and the junction held 12 bases outside the gene matches. The DNA of the CDR3 is TGTGCCAGCAGTGCCTCGTTGGGTAGCGGGAGTGCCGGGGAGCTGTTTTTT. Translating it yields CASSASLGSGSAGELFF. The full variable domain, completed using reference TRBV2 and TRBJ2-2, is EPEVTQTPSHQVTQMGQEVILRCVPISNHLYFYWYRQILGQKVEFLVSFYNNEISEKSEIFDDQFSVERPDGSNFTLKIRSTKLEDSAMYFCASSASLGSGSAGELFFGEGSRLTVL.

This clone was seen a few times. CDR3 DNA sequence: TGTGCCAGCAGCTTAGCCTCGAGCTCCTACGAGCAGTACTTC. Translated: CASSLASSSYEQYF. The chain links TRBV27 to TRBJ2-7; D is unclear. The germline CDR1 and CDR2 sequences are MNHEY and SMNVEV (reference sequence). Trimming left V 6 bases short and J 0 bases short, with 12 bases between. This CDR3 spans 14 amino acids.

This chain links TRBV11-2 with TRBJ1-1; D may be TRBD1 (6 bases). Trimming took 0 bases from V and 9 from J, leaving 11 bases between them. Germline V CDR1 and CDR2: SGHAT, FQNNGV. There are 13 residues in the CDR3. Here the CDR3 reads CASSLDRGFQAFF. The CDR3 DNA is TGTGCCAGCAGCTTAGACAGGGGATTTCAAGCTTTCTTT.

J is TRBJ2-7 and V is TRBV18; D possibly corresponds to TRBD1 (6 bases). Between the trimmed V and J ends, which lost 1 base and 3 bases, there was a span of 10 bases. Germline CDR1 reads KGHSH; CDR2 reads LQKENI. The CDR3 length is 14 residues. The CDR3 spells CASSPQQGSYEQYF. Here the CDR3 DNA reads TGTGCCAGCTCACCACAACAGGGTAGCTACGAGCAGTACTTC.

This chain joins TRBV5-6 and TRBJ1-2; unclear D gene. Germline-derived CDR1 and CDR2 are SGHDT and YYEEEE. Between the trimmed V and J ends, which lost 1 base and 7 bases, there was a span of 11 bases. The CDR3 loop spans 13 amino acids. The CDR3: CASSLRAGSGYTF. CDR3 in DNA: TGTGCCAGCAGCTTGAGGGCGGGATCTGGCTACACCTTC. The whole variable domain, remainder taken from reference TRBV5-6 and TRBJ1-2, is DAGVTQSPTHLIKTRGQQVTLRCSPKSGHDTVSWYQQALGQGPQFIFQYYEEEERQRGNFPDRFSGHQFPNYSSELNVNALLLGDSALYLCASSLRAGSGYTFGSGTRLTVV.

This clone was observed a handful of times. The chain is built from TRBV18 and TRBJ2-5; no reliable D call. From germline, CDR1 is KGHSH and CDR2 LQKENI. CDR3 length equals 12 residues. Between the trimmed V and J ends, which lost 6 bases and 2 bases, there was a span of 7 bases. The CDR3 DNA reads as TGTGCCAGCTCTGCCAGGCAAGAGACCCAGTACTTC. As protein: CASSARQETQYF. The variable domain in full, with the rest retrieved from reference TRBV18 and TRBJ2-5, is NAGVMQNPRHLVRRRGQEARLRCSPMKGHSHVYWYRQLPEEGLKFMVYLQKENIIDESGMPKERFSAEFPKEGPSILRIQQVVRGDSAAYFCASSARQETQYFGPGTRLLVL.

V gene TRBV10-2 combines with J gene TRBJ2-2; a possible D gene is TRBD2 (6 bases). The germline CDR1 and CDR2 sequences are WSHSY and SAAADI. The V and J ends lost 4 bases and 3 bases respectively, with 15 bases between them. The CDR3 is 16 residues long. DNA of the CDR3: TGCGCCAGCAGTGGAAAGGGACTCTCAGACACCGGGGAGCTGTTTTTT. Its translation: CASSGKGLSDTGELFF.

This chain connects TRBV27 to TRBJ1-1; D might be TRBD1 (5 bases). CDR1 MNHEY and CDR2 SMNVEV come from the germline V gene (reference sequence). The CDR3 contains 14 residues. The V end lost 1 base, the J end lost 5 bases, and 11 bases lay between the germline ends. The chain's CDR3 is CASSLWDGGTEAFF. DNA for the CDR3: TGTGCCAGCAGTTTATGGGACGGAGGGACTGAAGCTTTCTTT.

Only a few counts were recorded for this clone. The J gene is TRBJ2-7, the V gene TRBV29-1; a possible D gene is TRBD2 (6 bases). Trimming pared 5 bases from V and 3 bases from J, leaving 17 bases between. The CDR3 loop spans 14 amino acids. CDR1 SQVTM and CDR2 ANQGSEA come from the germline V gene. CDR3 nucleotides: TGCAGCGTTATATTCTCGGGAGATCTCTACGAGCAGTACTTC. This gives the protein CSVIFSGDLYEQYF.

This clone has just a few counts. This chain uses TRBV5-6 with TRBJ2-1; TRBD2 aligns across 8 bases. Germline V gene data show CDR1 as SGHDT and CDR2 as YYEEEE. The length of the CDR3 is 14 residues. V shed 1 base and J 6 bases; nucleotides not matched to a gene: 3. The CDR3 region is CASSLSGRSNEQFF. CDR3 nucleotides: TGTGCCAGCAGCTTGAGCGGGAGAAGCAATGAGCAGTTCTTC.

The J gene is TRBJ2-1, the V gene TRBV11-2, with 10 bases identical to TRBD2. Trimming took 2 bases from V and 6 from J; bases not matched to a gene: 4. The CDR3 loop spans 15 amino acids. Germline V gene sequence: CDR1 SGHAT, CDR2 FQNNGV. The CDR3 DNA reads as TGTGCCAGCAGCTTAAAAGCGGGAGGGGTCAATGAGCAGTTCTTC. Protein product: CASSLKAGGVNEQFF.

This clone has only a few counts. The gene calls are TRBV9 and TRBJ1-1; possible D gene TRBD1, 6 bases. CDR1 is SGDLS, CDR2 YYNGEE, per germline. Deletions cut 5 bases from V and 2 bases from J, with 16 bases between. This CDR3 spans 15 amino acids. Here the CDR3 reads CASRRGGGQNTEAFF. As DNA, the CDR3 is TGTGCCAGCAGGCGAGGGGGGGGGCAAAACACTGAAGCTTTCTTT.

This clone has a handful of counts. V gene TRBV5-1 combines with J gene TRBJ2-5, with TRBD2 identical over 16 bases. CDR3 length equals 18 residues. Germline trimming cut 4 bases from V and 5 bases from J; bases unmatched to any gene: 11. Germline V gene lookup returns CDR1 SGHRS and CDR2 YFSETQ. CDR3 nucleotide sequence: TGCGCCAGCAGCCCAGGGACTAGCGGGAGGGCATCAGGGGAGACCCAGTACTTC. Amino acids: CASSPGTSGRASGETQYF. The whole variable domain, remainder taken from reference TRBV5-1 and TRBJ2-5, is KAGVTQTPRYLIKTRGQQVTLSCSPISGHRSVSWYQQTPGQGLQFLFEYFSETQRNKGNFPGRFSGRQFSNSRSEMNVSTLELGDSALYLCASSPGTSGRASGETQYFGPGTRLLVL.

This clone has only a few counts. The chain links TRBV4-2 to TRBJ2-1; D unclear. Trimming took off 0 bases at V and 1 base at J, with 16 bases between the two ends. Germline assignment: CDR1 LGHNA and CDR2 YNFKEQ. The length of the CDR3 is 18 residues. CDR3 region: CASSQDKSRVSSYNEQFF. The CDR3, as DNA: TGTGCCAGCAGCCAAGATAAATCCCGGGTTTCATCCTACAATGAGCAGTTCTTC.

There are a few counts of this clone. The gene calls are TRBV10-1 and TRBJ2-1; TRBD2 matches at 9 bases. Germline trimming cut 3 bases from V and 5 bases from J; bases unmatched to any gene: 5. The CDR3 is 15 residues long. Per the germline V gene, CDR1 is WNHNN and CDR2 is SYGVQD (reference sequence). Written as DNA, the CDR3 is TGCGCCAGCAGTGACCTAGCGGGAATCCACAATGAGCAGTTCTTC. This sequence encodes CASSDLAGIHNEQFF.

The chain carries TRBV27 and TRBJ2-2, with D possibly TRBD1 on 5 matching bases. The V end lost 3 bases, the J end lost 7 bases, and 18 bases lay between the germline ends. The CDR3 totals 16 residues. Per the germline V gene, CDR1 is MNHEY and CDR2 is SMNVEV (reference sequence). CDR3 DNA: TGTGCCAGCAGTTTCGACCGAAGGGGCCATGACGGGGAGCTGTTTTTT. Translating gives CASSFDRRGHDGELFF.

The CDR3 loop reads CASSVTTGGAEAKNIQYF. CDR3 coding DNA: TGCGCCAGCAGCGTGACTACAGGGGGCGCCGAGGCCAAAAACATTCAGTACTTC. The genes are TRBV5-1 and TRBJ2-4; 9 bases map to TRBD1. Trimming cost V 4 bases and J 1 base; bases outside gene matches: 12. CDR3 size: 18 residues. CDR1 and CDR2 (germline): SGHRS, YFSETQ. Complete variable domain (other parts from reference TRBV5-1 and TRBJ2-4): KAGVTQTPRYLIKTRGQQVTLSCSPISGHRSVSWYQQTPGQGLQFLFEYFSETQRNKGNFPGRFSGRQFSNSRSEMNVSTLELGDSALYLCASSVTTGGAEAKNIQYFGAGTRLSVL.

The chain carries TRBV5-1 and TRBJ1-2; 7 bases fit TRBD1. Per the germline V gene, CDR1 is SGHRS and CDR2 is YFSETQ. This CDR3 has 15 residues. V was pared by 1 base and J by 2 bases, with 5 bases of the junction left unmatched. CDR3 nucleotides: TGCGCCAGCAGCTTGACTCAGGGGGTGAACTATGGCTACACCTTC. Its translation is CASSLTQGVNYGYTF. Variable domain in full (rest from reference TRBV5-1 and TRBJ1-2): KAGVTQTPRYLIKTRGQQVTLSCSPISGHRSVSWYQQTPGQGLQFLFEYFSETQRNKGNFPGRFSGRQFSNSRSEMNVSTLELGDSALYLCASSLTQGVNYGYTFGSGTRLTVV.

The chain carries TRBV6-1 and TRBJ2-1; 11 nucleotides agree with TRBD2. V dropped 7 bases and J dropped 7; count of bases not matched to a gene: 9. The CDR3 totals 15 residues. CDR1 and CDR2 (germline): MNHNS, SASEGT. The CDR3 reads CASTRIAGGSNEQFF. CDR3 bases: TGTGCCAGCACCAGGATAGCGGGAGGGTCTAATGAGCAGTTCTTC.

The chain joins TRBV11-3 to TRBJ2-1; the D gene is possibly TRBD2 (6 bases). Germline CDR1 and CDR2: SGHNT and YENEEA. The CDR3 extends over 17 amino acids. V was trimmed by 1 base and J by 7 bases, leaving 20 bases between them. The CDR3 region has the DNA TGTGCCAGCAGCTTAGGGGGGGAGAGGTCCTCAGGGAATGAGCAGTTCTTC. This sequence encodes CASSLGGERSSGNEQFF.

The chain uses TRBV27 and TRBJ2-1; 10 bases match TRBD2. Germline V CDR1 and CDR2: MNHEY, SMNVEV (reference sequence). Unmatched junction bases numbered 10, after V lost 6 bases and J lost 5 bases. The CDR3 covers 16 residues. CDR3 loop: CASSRAGLARNNEQFF. CDR3 DNA: TGTGCCAGCAGCCGAGCGGGACTAGCGAGAAACAATGAGCAGTTCTTC.

The V gene is TRBV5-1, the J gene TRBJ2-2; 7 bases are shared with TRBD1. Germline CDR1 is SGHRS and CDR2 is YFSETQ. The CDR3 has 14 residues. Germline trimming cut 6 bases from V and 6 bases from J; bases unmatched to any gene: 8. CDR3 residues: CASTPTGSPGELFF. DNA of the CDR3: TGCGCCAGCACCCCGACAGGGAGCCCCGGGGAGCTGTTTTTT.

The chain recombines TRBV7-6 with TRBJ2-2; 9 positions match TRBD2. Trimming cost V 3 bases and J 5 bases; bases outside gene matches: 4. This CDR3 contains 15 residues. CDR1 SGHVS and CDR2 FNYEAQ come from the germline V gene. As DNA, the CDR3 is TGTGCCAGCAGCTTTAGCGGGAGAGGAACCGGGGAGCTGTTTTTT. Protein: CASSFSGRGTGELFF.

There are a few counts of this clone. The V and J genes are TRBV19 and TRBJ2-3, with a weak D call TRBD2 (5 bases). V shed 2 bases and J shed 4 bases, with 13 bases lying between them. The CDR3 runs 15 residues. CDR1 is LNHDA, CDR2 SQIVND, per germline (reference sequence). CDR3 nucleotides: TGTGCCAGTAGTATAACCCCGGACTGGGCAGATACGCAGTATTTT. Protein product: CASSITPDWADTQYF.

The chain combines TRBV5-4 with TRBJ2-1; maybe TRBD1 (5 bases). V was clipped by 0 bases and J by 12 bases, with 10 bases between them. The germline V gene encodes CDR1 SGHNT and CDR2 YYREEE (reference sequence). The CDR3 length is 12 residues. CDR3 bases: TGTGCCAGCAGCTTGGACAGGCAAGGGCAGTTCTTC. Residues: CASSLDRQGQFF.

The rearrangement joins TRBV7-9 to TRBJ1-2; 7 bases map to TRBD1. V dropped 3 bases and J dropped 2; count of bases not matched to a gene: 15. The CDR3 sequence is 18 residues long. CDR1 SEHNR and CDR2 FQNEAQ come from the germline V gene (reference sequence). The CDR3 DNA follows: TGTGCCAGCAGCTTGGGGGGACCTACAGGGGCGAGAAACTATGGCTACACCTTC. As protein: CASSLGGPTGARNYGYTF. Drawing the rest from reference TRBV7-9 and TRBJ1-2, the complete variable domain is DTGVSQNPRHKITKRGQNVTFRCDPISEHNRLYWYRQTLGQGPEFLTYFQNEAQLEKSRLLSDRFSAERPKGSFSTLEIQRTEQGDSAMYLCASSLGGPTGARNYGYTFGSGTRLTVV.

The CDR3 sequence is CASSYDRGQTYEQYF. The DNA of the CDR3 is TGTGCCAGCAGCTACGACAGGGGCCAGACCTACGAGCAGTACTTC. The chain is built from TRBV5-4 and TRBJ2-5; 8 bases are shared with TRBD1. The DNA end lines up better with TRBJ2-7; the J call may be wrong. CDR1 and CDR2 from the germline V gene are SGHNT and YYREEE (reference sequence). CDR3 length: 15 amino acids.